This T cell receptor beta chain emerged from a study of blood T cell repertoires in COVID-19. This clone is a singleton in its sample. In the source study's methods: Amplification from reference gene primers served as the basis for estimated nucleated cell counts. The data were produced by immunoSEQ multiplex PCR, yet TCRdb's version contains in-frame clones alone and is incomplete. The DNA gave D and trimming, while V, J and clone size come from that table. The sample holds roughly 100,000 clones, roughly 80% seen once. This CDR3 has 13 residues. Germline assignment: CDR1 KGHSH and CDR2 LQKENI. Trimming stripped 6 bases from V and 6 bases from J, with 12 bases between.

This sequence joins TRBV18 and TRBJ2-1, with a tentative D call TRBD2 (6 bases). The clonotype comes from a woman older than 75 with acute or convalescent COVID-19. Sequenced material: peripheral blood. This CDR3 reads CASSEGAGNEQFF. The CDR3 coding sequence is TGTGCCAGCTCGGAGGGAGCGGGCAATGAGCAGTTCTTC.